Listed here is a single T cell receptor beta chain. Its antigen remains unidentified. Generated by immunoSEQ multiplex PCR, the TCRdb table keeps only in-frame clones and is missing some. In the table there are approximately 2.5 million clones, roughly 93% of which are singletons. This sample was taken from a study of shared clonotypes between healthy human individuals. Findings and caveats of the study: Represented diversity (both genetic and exposure-history) was limited by the small number of donors.

After removal of 0 bases from V and 6 bases from J, the junction contained 12 bases not matched to a gene. CDR3 length: 18 amino acids. CDR1 is MGHDK, CDR2 SYGVNS, per germline. Subsets obtained from CD4+ cells comprised CD45RA+ naive and CD45RA-negative memory cells. The chain is built from TRBV25-1 and TRBJ2-4; the match to TRBD2 covers 9 bases. This receptor was obtained from a man aged 18 to 30 in good health. Some clones in this sample may be carry-over from other donors' samples. The sequencing sample was made of naive CD4+ T cells from PBMCs. Documented subset: CD45RA+ positively selected. CDR3 nucleotides: TGTGCCAGCAGTGAATATAGCGGAGGGCCTAGCGGGATAAACATTCAGTACTTC. Protein product: CASSEYSGGPSGINIQYF.